Listed here is a single T cell receptor beta chain. Antigen: not known. This sample is part of a study of blood T cells in healthy people across ages. Study findings and constraints: Roughly linear declines in TCR beta diversity per million T cells occurred with age. Those diversity estimates obtained from one million T cells were thought to be underestimates.

Germline trimming cut 4 bases from V and 1 base from J; bases unmatched to any gene: 8. The germline V gene encodes CDR1 SQVTM and CDR2 ANQGSEA. The CDR3 runs to 15 residues. Together with a sample-barcoded 5' primer, a J-beta primer mix was included in a second PCR lasting roughly 6 to 12 cycles. No fewer than 2.5 million CDR3-containing paired-end reads came from each sample. TCRdb re-derived calls from the 5' RACE reads in MiXCR, one entry per CDR3 protein. This sample has 650,000 to 800,000 distinct CDR3 sequences, with around two fifths found just once. The sequenced material came from blood. The genes are TRBV29-1 and TRBJ1-1, with 8 bases fitting TRBD1. This clonotype was sampled from a man aged 55 to 69 in good health. The CDR3 DNA follows: TGCAGCGTTGTTCCACAGGGGGTCGGGAACACTGAAGCTTTCTTT. Encoded protein: CSVVPQGVGNTEAFF.